The 8 T cell receptor beta chains below come from one sample, sequenced in a study of T cell changes during pregnancy in multiple sclerosis. Generated by immunoSEQ multiplex PCR, the TCRdb table keeps only in-frame clones and is missing some. Of about 39,000 clones listed, around 93% are singletons. The input for sequencing was CD4+ T cells from peripheral blood mononuclear cells, taken after pregnancy. These receptors all come from a female donor with multiple sclerosis, enrolled in a pregnancy study.

The chain employs TRBV6-6 and TRBJ1-2; 9 bases agree with TRBD1. The CDR3 extends over 13 amino acids. With V trimmed by 5 bases and J by 5 bases, 3 bases remained unmatched. The V gene's germline CDR1 is MNHNY and CDR2 SVGAGI (reference sequence). CDR3 residues: CASSPGTGYGYTF. The CDR3 region has the DNA TGTGCCAGCAGTCCCGGGACAGGGTATGGCTACACCTTC.

J is TRBJ2-5 and V is TRBV27; weak D call: TRBD2 (6 bases). The V end lost 5 bases, the J end lost 7 bases, and 17 bases lay between the germline ends. There are 14 residues in the CDR3. Looked up from germline, CDR1 is MNHEY and CDR2 is SMNVEV (reference sequence). This chain's CDR3 is CASSRSGTRGTQYF. The CDR3 coding sequence is TGTGCCAGCAGTCGGTCAGGGACTCGTGGGACCCAGTACTTC.

As DNA, the CDR3 is TGTGCCAGCAGCTTAGTGTCTCTCGGGACAGGGGCCCTCGCCGAGACCCAGTACTTC. It codes for CASSLVSLGTGALAETQYF. The V call is TRBV7-9, the J call TRBJ2-5; 10 bases are a match to TRBD1. The CDR3 runs to 19 residues. Germline CDR1 reads SEHNR; CDR2 reads FQNEAQ (reference sequence). The trim removed 1 base at V and 5 bases at J, leaving 16 bases unmatched.

The chain recombines TRBV2 with TRBJ1-1; 7 bases are shared with TRBD1. V was pared by 4 bases and J by 4 bases, with 3 bases of the junction left unmatched. The CDR3 runs to 13 residues. Germline-derived CDR1 and CDR2 are SNHLY and FYNNEI. CDR3 in amino acids: CASSGTGVTEAFF. CDR3 DNA sequence: TGTGCCAGCAGTGGAACAGGGGTCACTGAAGCTTTCTTT.

The chain employs TRBV30 and TRBJ2-6; 8 positions agree with TRBD1. This CDR3 has 16 residues. The germline CDR1 and CDR2 sequences are GTSNPN and SVGIG (reference sequence). J gave up 0 bases and V 3 bases, and 4 bases lay outside the gene matches. CDR3: CAWSRTGTSGANVLTF. CDR3 sequence (DNA): TGTGCCTGGAGCAGGACAGGGACCTCTGGGGCCAACGTCCTGACTTTC.

This clone appeared a few times. The chain links TRBV10-1 to TRBJ1-4, with 11 bases that match TRBD1. V lost 2 bases and J lost 8; bases outside the gene matches: 10. Germline CDR1 WNHNN, CDR2 SYGVQD (reference sequence). This CDR3 has 17 amino acids. The CDR3 loop reads CASSEKIGQGAGEKLFF. CDR3 DNA: TGCGCCAGCAGTGAGAAAATCGGACAGGGGGCAGGAGAAAAACTGTTTTTT.

The V and J genes are TRBV12-5 and TRBJ2-1, with D tentatively TRBD2 (6 bases). The CDR3 contains 17 residues. Trimming pared 1 base from V and 1 base from J, leaving 14 bases between. Germline CDR1 reads LGHNT; CDR2 reads FRNRAP. CDR3 nucleotide sequence: TGTGCTAGTGGTTTGGGGGATAAGGAGGGATCCTACAATGAGCAGTTCTTC. Its translation is CASGLGDKEGSYNEQFF.

This rearrangement joins TRBV5-1 to TRBJ2-1; 12 bases map to TRBD2. In germline, CDR1 is SGHRS, CDR2 YFSETQ. The V segment lost 5 bases and the J segment 2 bases; nucleotides outside the gene matches: 2. There are 15 residues in the CDR3. The CDR3 bases are TGCGCCAGCAGGGGGACTAGCGGGCCCTACAATGAGCAGTTCTTC. Translation: CASRGTSGPYNEQFF.